These T cell receptor beta chains were read from a single sample in a study of blood T cell repertoires in COVID-19. Profiling relied on immunoSEQ multiplex PCR, and the TCRdb table lists in-frame clones only, not all of them. The sample consists of over 55,000 clones, around 90% of them appearing once. The sequenced material came from peripheral blood. These receptors all come from a human donor with active COVID-19. The donor label of this sample is uncertain. CDR3s include the opening cysteine and the closing phenylalanine or tryptophan. The order of the fields is J gene, D gene, V gene, clone size, CDR3 protein, CDR3 DNA. The D gene is left open where the match is weak. Size tells how often a clone was seen (once, few, many) or the class of an expanded clone, and some rows leave it out.

j_gene: TRBJ2-7; d_gene: NA; v_gene: TRBV28; abundance: NA; CDR3aa: CASRHDSYEQYF; CDR3nt: TGTGCCAGCAGACACGACTCCTACGAGCAGTACTTC
j_gene: TRBJ2-1; d_gene: NA; v_gene: TRBV10-3; abundance: few; CDR3aa: CAISPAGRPYNEQFF; CDR3nt: TGTGCCATCAGTCCTGCGGGAAGGCCCTACAATGAGCAGTTCTTC
j_gene: TRBJ2-7; d_gene: NA; v_gene: TRBV5-6; abundance: NA; CDR3aa: CASRPRRVSYEQYF; CDR3nt: TGTGCCAGCAGGCCGCGGCGGGTCTCCTACGAGCAGTACTTC
j_gene: TRBJ1-6; d_gene: TRBD1; v_gene: TRBV10-3; abundance: NA; CDR3aa: CAINQGDGSPLHF; CDR3nt: TGTGCCATCAACCAGGGGGATGGTTCACCCCTCCACTTT
j_gene: TRBJ2-7; d_gene: TRBD1; v_gene: TRBV30; abundance: few; CDR3aa: CAWSRQGTNEQYF; CDR3nt: TGTGCCTGGAGCCGACAGGGGACCAACGAGCAGTACTTC
j_gene: TRBJ2-2; d_gene: NA; v_gene: TRBV15; abundance: NA; CDR3aa: CATSEANTGELFF; CDR3nt: TGTGCCACCAGCGAGGCGAACACCGGGGAGCTGTTTTTT
j_gene: TRBJ1-2; d_gene: NA; v_gene: TRBV28; abundance: NA; CDR3aa: CASSPQRQSYGYTF; CDR3nt: TGTGCCAGCAGCCCTCAACGACAGAGCTATGGCTACACCTTC
j_gene: TRBJ2-7; d_gene: NA; v_gene: TRBV25-1; abundance: NA; CDR3aa: CASSAAGTYEQYF; CDR3nt: TGTGCCAGCAGTGCCGCAGGTACCTACGAGCAGTACTTC
j_gene: TRBJ2-2; d_gene: NA; v_gene: TRBV2; abundance: NA; CDR3aa: CASRNYEAGELFF; CDR3nt: TGTGCCAGCAGAAACTATGAGGCCGGGGAGCTGTTTTTT
j_gene: TRBJ2-7; d_gene: TRBD1; v_gene: TRBV14; abundance: NA; CDR3aa: CASSQDLWDRGPSEQYF; CDR3nt: TGTGCCAGCAGCCAAGATTTGTGGGACAGGGGGCCCAGCGAGCAGTACTTC
j_gene: TRBJ2-1; d_gene: NA; v_gene: TRBV5-5; abundance: NA; CDR3aa: CASSSARGTGSYNEQFF; CDR3nt: TGTGCCAGCAGCTCGGCGCGCGGGACGGGCTCCTACAATGAGCAGTTCTTC
j_gene: TRBJ2-7; d_gene: TRBD1; v_gene: TRBV18; abundance: NA; CDR3aa: CASSPPTGVYEQYF; CDR3nt: TGTGCCAGCTCACCACCTACAGGGGTCTACGAGCAGTACTTC